The present T cell receptor beta chain was sequenced within a study of blood T cell repertoires in COVID-19. The wider study: The study drew acute and convalescent COVID-19 samples from the United States, Italy and Spain. T cells, B-cell-depleted T cells, or PBMCs supplied cDNA or gDNA.

Per the study methods: Nucleated cell counts were estimated from reference gene primer amplification. The assay was immunoSEQ multiplex PCR, and TCRdb's table has in-frame clones only and misses some. V and J calls and clone size come straight from that table; D and trimming were deduced from the DNA. Of about 250,000 clones listed, 70% to 90% are singletons. Germline V CDR1 and CDR2: DFQATT, SNEGSKA (reference sequence). V was clipped by 3 bases and J by 4 bases, with 9 bases between them. The CDR3 has 12 amino acids. The V and J genes are TRBV20-1 and TRBJ1-2, with a tentative D call TRBD1 (5 bases). This receptor was taken from a young man with active or convalescent COVID-19. The sequenced material came from peripheral blood. This CDR3 is CSASQGRYGYTF. The CDR3 DNA reads as TGCAGTGCTAGTCAGGGCCGCTATGGCTACACCTTC.